A single sample is the source of the 18 T cell receptor beta chains below, sequenced in a study of Graves' ophthalmopathy and Graves' hyperthyroidism. As the template, RNA transcripts were used to amplify TCR beta CDR3 regions. An opening RT-PCR round employed HTBI primers and preceded a second-round multiplex PCR. Each CDR3 protein is one row after TCRdb ran MiXCR on the multiplex PCR reads. In the table there are around 1.1 million distinct CDR3 sequences, approximately 35% of which are singletons. The sample was peripheral blood or thyroid tissue (not recorded which). Receptors originate from an adult man with Graves' hyperthyroidism.

This clonotype was counted a few times. This chain joins TRBV7-2 and TRBJ2-7; TRBD2 aligns across 14 bases. V dropped 5 bases and J dropped 1; count of bases not matched to a gene: 16. CDR1 is SGHTA, CDR2 FQGNSA, per germline. CDR3 length equals 20 residues. CDR3 DNA sequence: TGTGCCAGCAGCCGCAAAAGCAGGGGACTAGCGGGAGCAAGGTCCTACGAGCAGTACTTC. This sequence encodes CASSRKSRGLAGARSYEQYF.

In its sample, this clonotype was seen a few times. The chain couples TRBV7-9 to TRBJ2-7; D is ambiguous. This CDR3 comprises 15 residues. V dropped 4 bases and J dropped 4 bases, with 17 bases sitting between them. Germline loops: CDR1 SEHNR, CDR2 FQNEAQ (reference sequence). The DNA for the CDR3 is TGTGCCAGCAGCTCGACTTTGGCTTCGAAATACGAGCAGTACTTC. Translation: CASSSTLASKYEQYF.

The chain carries TRBV4-1 and TRBJ1-4; maybe TRBD1 (5 bases). The germline gives CDR1 MGHRA, CDR2 YSYEKL. This CDR3 spans 11 amino acids. V was trimmed by 3 bases and J by 9 bases, leaving 5 bases between them. In nucleotides, the CDR3 is TGCGCCAGCAGCCAGGGGCAAAAACTGTTTTTT. Translation: CASSQGQKLFF.

The CDR3 sequence: CASSTRDGRYEQYF. The CDR3 DNA sequence: TGTGCCAGCAGCACCCGGGACGGCCGCTACGAGCAGTACTTC. The chain couples TRBV9 to TRBJ2-7; either TRBD1 or TRBD2 may supply D (5 bases each). The CDR3 contains 14 residues. Looked up from germline, CDR1 is SGDLS and CDR2 is YYNGEE. Trimming took 4 bases from V and 3 from J, leaving 14 bases between them.

The CDR3 spells CASSFYLDTGIRPYF. The CDR3, as DNA: TGTGCCAGCAGTTTTTATCTGGACACGGGAATTCGTCCGTACTTC. This rearrangement joins TRBV12-3 or TRBV12-4 to TRBJ2-7; either TRBD1 or TRBD2 may fit D (5 bases each). Trimming shortened V by 3 bases and J by 12 bases, and 24 bases separated the two germline ends. The CDR3 consists of 15 residues.

This clonotype was picked up many times. The V gene is TRBV5-1, the J gene TRBJ1-4; 8 bases map to TRBD1. Germline CDR1 and CDR2: SGHRS and YFSETQ. The CDR3 has 13 amino acids. V gave up 4 bases and J gave up 7 bases; unmatched junction bases: 3. CDR3 in amino acids: CASSPDRAEKLFF. Here the CDR3 DNA reads TGCGCCAGCAGCCCGGACAGGGCTGAAAAACTGTTTTTT. The full variable domain, in which reference TRBV5-1 and TRBJ1-4 provide the parts outside the CDR3, is KAGVTQTPRYLIKTRGQQVTLSCSPISGHRSVSWYQQTPGQGLQFLFEYFSETQRNKGNFPGRFSGRQFSNSRSEMNVSTLELGDSALYLCASSPDRAEKLFFGSGTQLSVL.

At least ten counts were recorded for this clonotype. V usage is TRBV6-6 and J usage is TRBJ2-5; unclear D gene. CDR1 is MNHNY and CDR2 is SVGAGI in the germline V gene (reference sequence). The length of the CDR3 is 12 residues. V was clipped by 5 bases and J by 5 bases, with 9 bases between them. The CDR3, as DNA: TGTGCCAGCAGTGGGATGGGGGAGACCCAGTACTTC. Translated, it gives CASSGMGETQYF.

In regard to this clonotype: One end of the junction is discordant with germline, which a read error may explain. The rearrangement joins TRBV11-1 to TRBJ1-5; D is unresolved. The germline gives CDR1 SGHAT, CDR2 FQDESV (reference sequence). The length of the CDR3 is 16 residues. The CDR3 coding sequence is TGTGCCAGCAGCCCAGCCACAGTGGGTAGCTATCAGCCCCAGCATTTT. Protein product: CASSPATVGSYQPQHF.

With regard to this clonotype: Its ends do not fully match the called genes, so a read error is possible. The chain combines TRBV29-1 with TRBJ2-7; TRBD1 agrees at 7 bases. Germline CDR1 is SQVTM and CDR2 is ANQGSEA. The CDR3 covers 12 residues. The CDR3 coding sequence is TGCAGCGTTGTACAGGGGACCGGGGAGCTGTACTTC. Residues: CSVVQGTGELYF.

J is TRBJ2-5 and V is TRBV9, with D perhaps given as TRBD1 or TRBD2 (6 bases each). CDR1 and CDR2 (germline): SGDLS, YYNGEE. The length of the CDR3 is 15 residues. V was pared by 2 bases and J by 5 bases, with 16 bases between. The CDR3 coding sequence is TGTGCCAGCAGCGTCTTGGGGGCAGGAGGGGAGACCCAGTACTTC. This codes for CASSVLGAGGETQYF.

This clonotype was seen ten or more times. The chain employs TRBV7-2 and TRBJ1-5, with D maybe TRBD1 (6 bases). There are 15 residues in the CDR3. Germline assignment: CDR1 SGHTA and CDR2 FQGNSA. Trimming took 2 bases from V and 0 from J, leaving 8 bases between them. The CDR3 DNA follows: TGTGCCAGCAGCTTACAGGGGCTTAGCAATCAGCCCCAGCATTTT. It encodes CASSLQGLSNQPQHF.

Many counts were recorded for this clonotype. This chain uses TRBV14 with TRBJ1-5, with unresolved D. V was trimmed by 1 base and J by 6 bases, leaving 10 bases between them. There are 14 residues in the CDR3. In germline, CDR1 is SGHDN, CDR2 FVKESK. CDR3 amino acids: CASSQVGVGQPQHF. In DNA, the CDR3 is TGTGCCAGCAGCCAAGTCGGGGTGGGTCAGCCCCAGCATTTT.

The chain couples TRBV13 to TRBJ1-2, with D possibly being TRBD1 (6 bases). V was pared by 6 bases and J by 11 bases, with 16 bases between. The germline CDR1 and CDR2 sequences are PRHDT and FYEKMQ (reference sequence). The CDR3 contains 12 residues. The CDR3 loop is CASSSLNRAYTF. The CDR3 DNA follows: TGTGCCAGCAGTTCCCTTAACAGGGCGTACACCTTC.

This clonotype has a count of ten or more. The J gene is TRBJ2-7, the V gene TRBV7-2; 10 nucleotides align to TRBD2. Germline V gene lookup returns CDR1 SGHTA and CDR2 FQGNSA. Trimming at V came to 6 bases and at J to 2 bases, leaving 4 bases not matched to a gene. The CDR3 totals 14 residues. The CDR3 DNA sequence: TGTGCCAGCAGACGGACTAGCGGCACCTACGAGCAGTACTTC. Translation: CASRRTSGTYEQYF.

Many counts were recorded for this clonotype. This chain connects TRBV20-1 to TRBJ1-1; D not certain. CDR3 length equals 14 residues. The germline V gene encodes CDR1 DFQATT and CDR2 SNEGSKA (reference sequence). V dropped 0 bases and J dropped 6 bases, with 14 bases sitting between them. The chain's CDR3 is CSARDERRYPEAFF. CDR3 nucleotides: TGCAGTGCTAGAGACGAACGCCGGTACCCTGAAGCTTTCTTT.

J is TRBJ1-5 and V is TRBV25-1, with 11 bases identical to TRBD1. The CDR3 has 15 amino acids. CDR1 and CDR2 from the germline V gene are MGHDK and SYGVNS. V lost 8 bases and J lost 6; bases outside the gene matches: 9. CDR3 region: CASGKGQGVGQPQHF. The CDR3 region has the DNA TGTGCCAGCGGGAAGGGACAGGGGGTTGGTCAGCCCCAGCATTTT. The entire variable domain, with the rest obtained from reference TRBV25-1 and TRBJ1-5, is as follows: EADIYQTPRYLVIGTGKKITLECSQTMGHDKMYWYQQDPGMELHLIHYSYGVNSTEKGDLSSESTVSRIRTEHFPLTLESARPSHTSQYLCASGKGQGVGQPQHFGDGTRLSIL.

Concerning this clonotype itself: Likely a read error: the CDR3 ends without its conserved phenylalanine or tryptophan. Because the CDR3's place on the DNA is in doubt, the DNA is left out and the CDR3 is given as listed by TCRdb. This rearrangement joins TRBV10-1 to TRBJ1-4; TRBD1, the D gene given by the table, was not confirmed from the DNA. Inclusive of both ends, the CDR3 amounts to 10 amino acids. Germline V gene lookup returns CDR1 WNHNN and CDR2 SYGVQD (reference sequence). CDR3 protein: CASSELIRVL.

In this sample, this clonotype turned up many times. The J gene is TRBJ1-1, the V gene TRBV9, with D unresolved. The germline V gene encodes CDR1 SGDLS and CDR2 YYNGEE. Trimming left V 3 bases short and J 7 bases short, with 16 bases between. This CDR3 contains 14 residues. CDR3 bases: TGTGCCAGCAGCGCGGGCCTTTCGGCGGATGAAGCTTTCTTT. This gives the protein CASSAGLSADEAFF. The whole variable domain, remainder taken from reference TRBV9 and TRBJ1-1, is DSGVTQTPKHLITATGQRVTLRCSPRSGDLSVYWYQQSLDQGLQFLIQYYNGEERAKGNILERFSAQQFPDLHSELNLSSLELGDSALYFCASSAGLSADEAFFGQGTRLTVV.